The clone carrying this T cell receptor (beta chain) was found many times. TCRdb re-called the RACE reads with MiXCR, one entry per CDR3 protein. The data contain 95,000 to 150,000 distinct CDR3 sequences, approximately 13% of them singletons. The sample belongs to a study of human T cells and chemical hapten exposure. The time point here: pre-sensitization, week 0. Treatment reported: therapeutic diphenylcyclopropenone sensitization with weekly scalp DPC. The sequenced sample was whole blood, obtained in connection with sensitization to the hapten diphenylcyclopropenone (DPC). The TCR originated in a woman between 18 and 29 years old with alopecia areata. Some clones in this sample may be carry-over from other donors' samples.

The CDR3 region has the DNA TGTGCCAGCAGTTTAGGGCAGATGAACACTGAAGCTTTCTTT. Protein: CASSLGQMNTEAFF. J is TRBJ1-1 and V is TRBV12-3 or TRBV12-4; no firm D call. V was shortened by 1 base and J by 0 bases, with 6 bases between the two germline ends. There are 14 residues in the CDR3.